The 17 T cell receptor beta chains listed next were all sequenced from one sample in a study of T cell repertoires in ileal Crohn's disease. Here immunoSEQ multiplex PCR was the method, and the copy in TCRdb shows in-frame clones only, minus some. The data show about 5,000 clones, roughly four fifths seen once. The sample was ileal tissue. The receptors here all came from an adult with Crohn's disease.

As DNA, the CDR3 is TGCGCCAGCAGCTTGTCCGGGACAGGGGGAACCGAAAAGACCCAGTACTTC. It translates to CASSLSGTGGTEKTQYF. The chain recombines TRBV5-1 with TRBJ2-5; 11 nucleotides align to TRBD1. Trimming cost V 1 base and J 6 bases; bases outside gene matches: 11. Germline CDR1 is SGHRS and CDR2 is YFSETQ. There are 17 residues in the CDR3.

The chain carries TRBV27 and TRBJ1-1; TRBD1 might be the D (5 bases). V dropped 2 bases and J dropped 4 bases, with 11 bases sitting between them. The germline V gene has CDR1 MNHEY and CDR2 SMNVEV (reference sequence). CDR3 length equals 14 residues. Written as DNA, the CDR3 is TGTGCCAGCAGTTTACGCAGGGAACTCACTGAAGCTTTCTTT. Protein sequence: CASSLRRELTEAFF.

The chain recombines TRBV18 with TRBJ1-6, with 7 bases lining up with TRBD1. Trimming cost V 6 bases and J 8 bases; bases outside gene matches: 7. The CDR3 contains 14 residues. Germline-derived CDR1 and CDR2 are KGHSH and LQKENI. This CDR3 is CASSRQGKDSPLHF. For the CDR3, the DNA is TGTGCCAGCTCCCGACAGGGAAAGGATTCACCCCTCCACTTT.

The count of this clone is one. The V call is TRBV6-5, the J call TRBJ2-7; the match to TRBD1 covers 7 bases. The CDR3 is made up of 15 amino acids. In germline, CDR1 is MNHEY, CDR2 SVGAGI. The V segment lost 0 bases and the J segment 3 bases; nucleotides outside the gene matches: 5. CDR3 in DNA: TGTGCCAGCAGTTACTCAGGCCAGGGGGACTACGAGCAGTACTTC. This codes for CASSYSGQGDYEQYF.

The chain combines TRBV7-9 with TRBJ2-1; the D gene is possibly TRBD2 (6 bases). V lost 0 bases and J lost 2, with 8 bases in between. The CDR3 totals 15 residues. In germline, CDR1 is SEHNR, CDR2 FQNEAQ (reference sequence). CDR3 sequence (DNA): TGTGCCAGCAGCTTAGCAGGGAGGACCTACAATGAGCAGTTCTTC. It yields the protein CASSLAGRTYNEQFF.

The chain employs TRBV2 and TRBJ1-1, with 7 bases that match TRBD1. The CDR3 is 13 amino acids. From germline, CDR1 is SNHLY and CDR2 FYNNEI. V trimming: 6 bases; J trimming: 2 bases; junction bases outside the gene matches: 3. The CDR3 is CASSRQGNTEAFF. In DNA form, the CDR3 reads TGTGCCAGCAGCAGACAGGGAAACACTGAAGCTTTCTTT.

This clone has a single count. The rearrangement joins TRBV2 to TRBJ2-5; D uncertain. V was clipped by 4 bases and J by 1 base, with 7 bases between them. Germline V gene sequence: CDR1 SNHLY, CDR2 FYNNEI. The CDR3 runs to 13 residues. CDR3: CASSVNSQETQYF. For the CDR3, the DNA is TGTGCCAGCAGTGTAAACTCCCAAGAGACCCAGTACTTC.

The chain couples TRBV18 to TRBJ2-3, with D perhaps TRBD1 (6 bases). The germline CDR1 and CDR2 sequences are KGHSH and LQKENI. The CDR3 consists of 12 residues. V dropped 4 bases and J dropped 5 bases, with 7 bases sitting between them. Here the CDR3 DNA reads TGTGCCAGCTCACTAGGGGGAGATACGCAGTATTTT. This encodes CASSLGGDTQYF.

The rearrangement links TRBV4-2 to TRBJ2-7; 8 positions agree with TRBD2. The V segment lost 1 base and the J segment 4 bases; nucleotides outside the gene matches: 9. The CDR3 spans 16 residues. The germline CDR1 and CDR2 sequences are LGHNA and YNFKEQ. CDR3 bases: TGTGCCAGCAGCCAAGCGAATACGGGGGGGCCGTACGAGCAGTACTTC. This translates into CASSQANTGGPYEQYF.

This chain joins TRBV6-4 and TRBJ2-1; 9 bases match TRBD1. Unmatched junction bases numbered 3, after V lost 3 bases and J lost 3 bases. Germline V lookup: CDR1 MRHNA, CDR2 SNTAGT. The CDR3 consists of 15 residues. The CDR3 DNA sequence: TGTGCCAGCAGTGAAGAGACAGGGGGCTACAATGAGCAGTTCTTC. Translating gives CASSEETGGYNEQFF.

This clone was seen only once. The V gene is TRBV14, the J gene TRBJ2-2, with D maybe TRBD2 (5 bases). This CDR3 has 15 amino acids. CDR1 SGHDN and CDR2 FVKESK come from the germline V gene. V was cut by 2 bases and J by 2 bases, with 9 bases left in between. CDR3 nucleotides: TGTGCCAGCAGCCAATGGAGGTCCAACACCGGGGAGCTGTTTTTT. Protein: CASSQWRSNTGELFF.

The chain is built from TRBV2 and TRBJ2-7, with TRBD2 matching 9 bases. The germline V gene encodes CDR1 SNHLY and CDR2 FYNNEI. Trimming took 4 bases from V and 6 from J; bases not matched to a gene: 7. The CDR3 runs to 14 residues. CDR3 region: CASSGFSGGGEQYF. For the CDR3, the DNA is TGTGCCAGCAGTGGTTTTAGCGGGGGTGGCGAGCAGTACTTC.

The gene calls are TRBV7-8 and TRBJ2-3; 16 bases fit TRBD2. The CDR3 sequence is 18 residues long. With 5 bases clipped from V and 5 bases from J, the junction kept 10 bases outside the gene matches. Germline CDR1 SGHVS, CDR2 FQNEAQ. CDR3 nucleotides: TGTGCCAGCAGCCCATCGGGACTAGCGGGGGGGCCGAGAGATACGCAGTATTTT. Its protein product is CASSPSGLAGGPRDTQYF.

V is TRBV5-1 and J is TRBJ1-1; 7 bases are shared with TRBD1. This CDR3 contains 14 residues. Trimming at V came to 2 bases and at J to 0 bases, leaving 1 base not matched to a gene. Germline V gives CDR1 SGHRS, CDR2 YFSETQ. The CDR3 coding sequence is TGCGCCAGCAGCTTTGGGACAGTGAACACTGAAGCTTTCTTT. Its protein is CASSFGTVNTEAFF.

The gene calls are TRBV7-2 and TRBJ2-7; D unresolved. Germline V CDR1 and CDR2: SGHTA, FQGNSA. Trimming cost V 1 base and J 7 bases, with 14 bases left between them. There are 14 residues in the CDR3. The CDR3 nucleotides read TGTGCCAGCAGCTTAGAAGCAGGATTATGGGAGCAGTACTTC. As protein: CASSLEAGLWEQYF.

This chain joins TRBV6-1 and TRBJ1-1; maybe TRBD1 (6 bases). This CDR3 spans 16 amino acids. Germline V lookup: CDR1 MNHNS, CDR2 SASEGT. V lost 3 bases to trimming and J lost 12 bases, with 26 bases between them. The CDR3 sequence: CASSESRDNWLFLPFF. DNA for the CDR3: TGTGCCAGCAGTGAGAGTAGGGACAATTGGCTTTTTTTGCCTTTCTTT.

This CDR3 is CASSHGQDGGELFF. CDR3 DNA sequence: TGTGCCAGCAGTCACGGACAGGATGGGGGGGAGCTGTTTTTT. The chain carries TRBV6-4 and TRBJ2-2, with 7 bases that match TRBD1. Looked up from germline, CDR1 is MRHNA and CDR2 is SNTAGT. The CDR3 consists of 14 residues. The trim removed 5 bases at V and 8 bases at J, leaving 8 bases unmatched.